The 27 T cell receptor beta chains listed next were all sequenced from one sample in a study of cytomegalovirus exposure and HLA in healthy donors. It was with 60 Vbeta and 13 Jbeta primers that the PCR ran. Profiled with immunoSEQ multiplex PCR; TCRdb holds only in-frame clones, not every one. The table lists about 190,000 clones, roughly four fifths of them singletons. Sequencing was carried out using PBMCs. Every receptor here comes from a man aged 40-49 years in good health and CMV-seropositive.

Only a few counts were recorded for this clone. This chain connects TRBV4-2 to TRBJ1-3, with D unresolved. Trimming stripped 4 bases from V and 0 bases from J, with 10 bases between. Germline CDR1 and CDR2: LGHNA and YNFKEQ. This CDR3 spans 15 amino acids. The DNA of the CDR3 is TGTGCCAGCAGCCCTGACACAAACTCTGGAAACACCATATATTTT. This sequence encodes CASSPDTNSGNTIYF.

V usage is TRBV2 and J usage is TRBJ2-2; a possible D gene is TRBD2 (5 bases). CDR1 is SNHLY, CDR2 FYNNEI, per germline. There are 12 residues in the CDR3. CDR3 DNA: TGTGCTCGGGGTAGGAACACCGGGGAGCTGTTTTTT. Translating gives CARGRNTGELFF.

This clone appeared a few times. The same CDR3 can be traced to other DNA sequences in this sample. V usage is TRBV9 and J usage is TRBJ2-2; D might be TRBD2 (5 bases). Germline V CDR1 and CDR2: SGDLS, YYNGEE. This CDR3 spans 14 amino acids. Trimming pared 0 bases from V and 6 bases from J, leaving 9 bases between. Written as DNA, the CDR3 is TGTGCCAGCAGCGTAGCGGGGTTCTCCGGGGAGCTGTTTTTT. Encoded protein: CASSVAGFSGELFF.

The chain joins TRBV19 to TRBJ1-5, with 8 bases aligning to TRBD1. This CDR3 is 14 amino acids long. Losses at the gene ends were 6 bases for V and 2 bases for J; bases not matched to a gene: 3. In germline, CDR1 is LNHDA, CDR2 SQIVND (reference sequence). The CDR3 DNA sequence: TGTGCCAGTAGCTCGGGACAGGGCAATCAGCCCCAGCATTTT. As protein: CASSSGQGNQPQHF.

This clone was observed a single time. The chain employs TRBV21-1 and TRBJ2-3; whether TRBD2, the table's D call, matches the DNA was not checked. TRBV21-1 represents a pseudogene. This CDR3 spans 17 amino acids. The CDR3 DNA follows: TGTGCCAGCAGTCAAAGAGGGGAGGGGGGTAAGTCAGATACGCAGTATTTT. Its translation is CASSQRGEGGKSDTQYF.

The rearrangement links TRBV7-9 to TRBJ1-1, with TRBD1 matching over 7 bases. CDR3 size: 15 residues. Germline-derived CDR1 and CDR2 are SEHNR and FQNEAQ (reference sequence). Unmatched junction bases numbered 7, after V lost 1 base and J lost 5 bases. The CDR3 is CASSLGQTGQTEAFF. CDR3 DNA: TGTGCCAGCAGCTTAGGGCAGACAGGGCAGACTGAAGCTTTCTTT. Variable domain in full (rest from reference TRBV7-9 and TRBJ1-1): DTGVSQNPRHKITKRGQNVTFRCDPISEHNRLYWYRQTLGQGPEFLTYFQNEAQLEKSRLLSDRFSAERPKGSFSTLEIQRTEQGDSAMYLCASSLGQTGQTEAFFGQGTRLTVV.

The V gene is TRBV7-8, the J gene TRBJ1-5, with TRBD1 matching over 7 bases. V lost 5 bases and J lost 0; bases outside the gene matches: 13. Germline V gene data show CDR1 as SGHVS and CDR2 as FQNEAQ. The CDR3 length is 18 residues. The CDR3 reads CASSADSWTGYSNQPQHF. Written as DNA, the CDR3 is TGTGCCAGCAGCGCAGACTCCTGGACAGGTTATAGCAATCAGCCCCAGCATTTT.

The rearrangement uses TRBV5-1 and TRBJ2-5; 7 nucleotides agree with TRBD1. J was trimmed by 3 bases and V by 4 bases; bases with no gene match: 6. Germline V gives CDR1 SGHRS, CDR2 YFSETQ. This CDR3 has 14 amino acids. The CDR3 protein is CASSRTGWEETQYF. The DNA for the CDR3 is TGCGCCAGCAGCCGGACAGGTTGGGAAGAGACCCAGTACTTC. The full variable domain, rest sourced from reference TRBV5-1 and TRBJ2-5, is KAGVTQTPRYLIKTRGQQVTLSCSPISGHRSVSWYQQTPGQGLQFLFEYFSETQRNKGNFPGRFSGRQFSNSRSEMNVSTLELGDSALYLCASSRTGWEETQYFGPGTRLLVL.

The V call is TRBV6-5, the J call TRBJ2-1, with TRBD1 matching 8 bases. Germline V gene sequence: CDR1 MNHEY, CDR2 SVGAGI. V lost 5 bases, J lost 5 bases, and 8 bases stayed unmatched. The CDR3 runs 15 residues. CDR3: CASSARTGWDNEQFF. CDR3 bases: TGTGCCAGCAGTGCCAGGACAGGGTGGGACAATGAGCAGTTCTTC.

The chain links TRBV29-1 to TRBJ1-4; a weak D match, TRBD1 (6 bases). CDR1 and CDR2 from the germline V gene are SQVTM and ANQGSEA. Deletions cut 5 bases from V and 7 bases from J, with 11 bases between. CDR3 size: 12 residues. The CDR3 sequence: CSVKGGGEKLFF. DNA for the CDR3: TGCAGCGTTAAGGGGGGGGGTGAAAAACTGTTTTTT.

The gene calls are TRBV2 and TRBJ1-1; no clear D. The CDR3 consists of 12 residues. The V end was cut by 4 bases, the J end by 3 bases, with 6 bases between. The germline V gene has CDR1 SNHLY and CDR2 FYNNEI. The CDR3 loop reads CASSASYTEAFF. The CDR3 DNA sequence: TGTGCCAGCAGTGCCTCTTACACTGAAGCTTTCTTT.

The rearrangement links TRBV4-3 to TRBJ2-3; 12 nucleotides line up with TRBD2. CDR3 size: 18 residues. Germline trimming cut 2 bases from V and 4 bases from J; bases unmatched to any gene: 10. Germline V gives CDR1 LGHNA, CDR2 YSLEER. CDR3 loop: CASSQQTSGRLSADTQYF. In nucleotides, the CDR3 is TGCGCCAGCAGCCAACAGACTAGCGGGAGATTGTCGGCAGATACGCAGTATTTT.

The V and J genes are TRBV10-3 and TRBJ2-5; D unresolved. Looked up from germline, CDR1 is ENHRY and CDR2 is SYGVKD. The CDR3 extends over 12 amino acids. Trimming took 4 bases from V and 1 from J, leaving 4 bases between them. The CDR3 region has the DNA TGTGCCATCAGTGCCTCCCAAGAGACCCAGTACTTC. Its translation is CAISASQETQYF.

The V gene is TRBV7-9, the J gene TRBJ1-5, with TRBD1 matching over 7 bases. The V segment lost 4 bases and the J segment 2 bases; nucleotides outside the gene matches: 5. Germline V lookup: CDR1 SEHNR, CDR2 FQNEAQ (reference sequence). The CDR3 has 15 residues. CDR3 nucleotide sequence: TGTGCCAGCAGCTCTGCAACAGGGGGCAATCAGCCCCAGCATTTT. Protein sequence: CASSSATGGNQPQHF. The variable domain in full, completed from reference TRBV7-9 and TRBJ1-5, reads DTGVSQNPRHKITKRGQNVTFRCDPISEHNRLYWYRQTLGQGPEFLTYFQNEAQLEKSRLLSDRFSAERPKGSFSTLEIQRTEQGDSAMYLCASSSATGGNQPQHFGDGTRLSIL.

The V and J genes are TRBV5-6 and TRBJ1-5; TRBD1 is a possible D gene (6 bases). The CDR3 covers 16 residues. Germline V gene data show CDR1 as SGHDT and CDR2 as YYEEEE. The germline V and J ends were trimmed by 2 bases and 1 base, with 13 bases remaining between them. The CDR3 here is CASSLGGLWSNQPQHF. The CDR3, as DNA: TGTGCCAGCAGCTTAGGGGGTTTGTGGAGCAATCAGCCCCAGCATTTT.

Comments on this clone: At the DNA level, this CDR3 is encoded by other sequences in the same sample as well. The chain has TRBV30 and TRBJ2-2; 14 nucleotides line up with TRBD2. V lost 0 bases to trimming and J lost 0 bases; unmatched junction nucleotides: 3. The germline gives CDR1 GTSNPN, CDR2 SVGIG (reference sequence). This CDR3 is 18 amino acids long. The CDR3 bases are TGTGCCTGGAGTGTACGGACTAGCGGGAGGTCGAACACCGGGGAGCTGTTTTTT. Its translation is CAWSVRTSGRSNTGELFF.

The CDR3 DNA is TGTGCCAGCAGCTTCACTCCGGGACAGGGGGTTTCAGACTATGGCTACACCTTC. This sequence encodes CASSFTPGQGVSDYGYTF. The V gene is TRBV5-4, the J gene TRBJ1-2, with 11 bases fitting TRBD1. This CDR3 contains 18 residues. Trimming removed 2 bases from V and 3 bases from J; junction bases left unmatched: 12. Germline CDR1 reads SGHNT; CDR2 reads YYREEE (reference sequence).

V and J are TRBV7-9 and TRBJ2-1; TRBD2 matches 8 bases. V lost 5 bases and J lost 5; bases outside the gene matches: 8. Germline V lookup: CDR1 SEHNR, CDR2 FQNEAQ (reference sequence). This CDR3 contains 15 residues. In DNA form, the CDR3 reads TGTGCCAGCAGCCCGCGGGGGGTTGCGCACAATGAGCAGTTCTTC. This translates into CASSPRGVAHNEQFF. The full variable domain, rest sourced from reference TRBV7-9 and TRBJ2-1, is DTGVSQNPRHKITKRGQNVTFRCDPISEHNRLYWYRQTLGQGPEFLTYFQNEAQLEKSRLLSDRFSAERPKGSFSTLEIQRTEQGDSAMYLCASSPRGVAHNEQFFGPGTRLTVL.

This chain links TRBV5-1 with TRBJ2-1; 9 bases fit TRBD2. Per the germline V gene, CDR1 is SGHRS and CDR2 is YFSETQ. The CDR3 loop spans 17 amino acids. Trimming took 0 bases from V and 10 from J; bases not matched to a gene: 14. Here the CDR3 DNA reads TGCGCCAGCAGCTTGGAATTCCCTAGCGGGGCCCTCAGAGAGCAGTTCTTC. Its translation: CASSLEFPSGALREQFF.

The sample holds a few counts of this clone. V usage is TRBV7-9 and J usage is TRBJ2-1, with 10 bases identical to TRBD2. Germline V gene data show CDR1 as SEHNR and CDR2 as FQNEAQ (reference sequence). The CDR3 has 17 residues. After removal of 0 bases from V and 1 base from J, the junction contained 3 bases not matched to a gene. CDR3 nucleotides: TGTGCCAGCAGCTTAGCTAGCGGGGGGACTTCCTACAATGAGCAGTTCTTC. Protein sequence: CASSLASGGTSYNEQFF.

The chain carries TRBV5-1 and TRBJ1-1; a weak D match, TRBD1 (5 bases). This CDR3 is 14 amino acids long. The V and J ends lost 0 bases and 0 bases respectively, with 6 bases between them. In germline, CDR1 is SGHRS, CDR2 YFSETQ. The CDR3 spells CASSLDRMNTEAFF. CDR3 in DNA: TGCGCCAGCAGCTTGGACAGGATGAACACTGAAGCTTTCTTT.

The CDR3 DNA follows: TGTGCCAGCAGCCCTCGCGGACAGGGAGAGGGCACCATATATTTT. Translating it yields CASSPRGQGEGTIYF. The V gene is TRBV28, the J gene TRBJ1-3; TRBD1 matches 8 bases. Germline V gives CDR1 MDHEN, CDR2 SYDVKM. V dropped 6 bases and J dropped 9; count of bases not matched to a gene: 13. The CDR3 extends over 15 amino acids.

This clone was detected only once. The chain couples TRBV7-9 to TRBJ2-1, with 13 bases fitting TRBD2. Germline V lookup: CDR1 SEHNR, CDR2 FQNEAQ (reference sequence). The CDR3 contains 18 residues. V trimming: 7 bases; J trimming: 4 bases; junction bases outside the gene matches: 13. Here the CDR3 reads CASTLRRTSGGLYNEQFF. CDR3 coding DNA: TGTGCCAGCACCCTAAGGAGGACTAGCGGGGGCCTGTACAATGAGCAGTTCTTC.

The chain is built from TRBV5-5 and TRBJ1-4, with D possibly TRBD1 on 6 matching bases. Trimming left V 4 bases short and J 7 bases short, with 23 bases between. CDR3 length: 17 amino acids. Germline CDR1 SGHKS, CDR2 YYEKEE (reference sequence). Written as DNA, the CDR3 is TGTGCCAGCAGCCCAGGGCGACAGGACGGTGGAAGTGAAAAACTGTTTTTT. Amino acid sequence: CASSPGRQDGGSEKLFF.

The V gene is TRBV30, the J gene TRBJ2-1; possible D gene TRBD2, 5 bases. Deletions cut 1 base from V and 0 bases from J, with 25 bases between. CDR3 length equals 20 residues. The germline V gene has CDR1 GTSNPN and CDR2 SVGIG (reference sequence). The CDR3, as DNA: TGTGCCTGGAGTGCACAACCAATCTTGGGGAGTCAGAGCTCCTACAATGAGCAGTTCTTC. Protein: CAWSAQPILGSQSSYNEQFF.

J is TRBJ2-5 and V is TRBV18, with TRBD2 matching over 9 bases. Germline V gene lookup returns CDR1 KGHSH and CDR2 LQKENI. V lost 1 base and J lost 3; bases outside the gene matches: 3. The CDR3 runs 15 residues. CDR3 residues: CASSPQASGKETQYF. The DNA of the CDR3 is TGTGCCAGCTCACCACAGGCTAGCGGGAAAGAGACCCAGTACTTC.

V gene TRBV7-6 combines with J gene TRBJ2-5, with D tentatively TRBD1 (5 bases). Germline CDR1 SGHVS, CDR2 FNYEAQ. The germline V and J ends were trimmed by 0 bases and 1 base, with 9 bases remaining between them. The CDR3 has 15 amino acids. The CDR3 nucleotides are TGTGCCAGCAGCTTAGCGCCAGGGCCCCAAGAGACCCAGTACTTC. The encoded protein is CASSLAPGPQETQYF. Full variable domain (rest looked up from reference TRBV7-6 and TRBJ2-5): GAGVSQSPRYKVTKRGQDVALRCDPISGHVSLYWYRQALGQGPEFLTYFNYEAQQDKSGLPNDRFSAERPEGSISTLTIQRTEQRDSAMYRCASSLAPGPQETQYFGPGTRLLVL.